This T cell receptor (beta chain) was sequenced during a study of T-cell reconstitution after alpha-beta-depleted transplantation in children. This clonotype has at least ten counts. The CDR3 is made up of 17 amino acids. The V end lost 7 bases, the J end lost 0 bases, and 16 bases lay between the germline ends. Germline V CDR1 and CDR2: MNHNS, SASEGT. Unique molecular identifiers featured in how the TCRbeta library was prepared. TCRdb itself ran the PCR reads through MiXCR, one entry per CDR3 protein. The profile shows some 640,000 distinct CDR3 sequences, roughly 17% of them singletons. The specimen was PBMCs from the stem cell graft donor, collected from the stem cell graft. The chain couples TRBV6-1 to TRBJ1-6; tentatively, D is TRBD1 (6 bases). The receptor's source is a human donor who donated a stem cell graft to a child with acute myeloid leukemia. The CDR3 here is CASTEGHPSSYNSPLHF. CDR3 sequence (DNA): TGTGCCAGCACTGAGGGACACCCGAGCTCCTATAATTCACCCCTCCACTTT.